This is a list of T cell receptor beta chains from one sample in a study of blood T cells in healthy people across ages. TCRdb ran MiXCR on the 5' RACE reads and lists one entry per CDR3 protein. Among about 1.7 million distinct CDR3 sequences listed, about 30% were seen once. Sequenced sample: blood. These receptors originate from a woman in her 30s in good health. Each CDR3 is given without its conserved first and last residue.

>TRBJ1-4|TRBV5-6
ASSLRRKATNEKLF
>TRBJ2-5|TRBV24-1
ATSGTAGRRTQETQY
>TRBJ2-3|TRBV29-1
SGHGTSTRTDTQY
>TRBJ2-3|TRBV12-3/TRBV12-4
ASIQGTLSTDAQY
>TRBJ2-1|TRBV6-5
ASSYSGTGFYNEQF
>TRBJ1-1|TRBV3-1
ASSQVRGAAEAF
>TRBJ2-1|TRBV2
ASRPDRGEYNEQF
>TRBJ2-5|TRBV10-3
AIASGQETQY
>TRBJ2-2|TRBV7-9
ASTQRQGNTGELF
>NA|TRBV20-1
SARMTSPPGETQY
>TRBJ1-1|TRBV5-1
ASSFNRENTEAF
>TRBJ2-3|TRBV9
ASSVVNKHTDTQY
>TRBJ2-5|TRBV27
ASRSQFSLLIETQY
>TRBJ2-6|TRBV24-1
ATMRATSSGANVLT
>TRBJ2-7|TRBV2
ASSDSPLGAYEQY
>TRBJ2-1|TRBV5-1
ASSLDSRTVYNEQF
>TRBJ2-5|TRBV6-6
ASSYSRDRGKTQY
>TRBJ2-2|TRBV24-1
ATSDLSGELF
>TRBJ2-1|TRBV5-1
ASSFRGARTGSNEQF
>TRBJ2-1|TRBV30
AWDRGYNEQF
>TRBJ2-3|TRBV6-1
ASSAGGAGGTQY
>TRBJ2-7|TRBV19
ATGDSPYEQY
>TRBJ1-3|TRBV12-3/TRBV12-4
ASSAVGYTIY
>TRBJ1-3|TRBV9
ASSVSGSSSGNTIY
>TRBJ2-1|TRBV7-2
ASSPWTSGAYNEQF
>TRBJ1-1|TRBV7-3
ASSLTGGKNTEAF
>TRBJ1-1|TRBV5-1
ASSLEPGVSTEAF
>TRBJ2-7|TRBV3-1
ASSSTTGAVSYDQY
>TRBJ2-1|TRBV20-1
SARAGTSGGKQF
>TRBJ2-1|TRBV10-3
AISGANEQF
>TRBJ2-1|TRBV11-2
ASSLAPAVYNEQF
>TRBJ2-3|TRBV28
ASRGEGSTDTQY
>TRBJ2-3|TRBV20-1
SATDRGASTDTQY
>TRBJ1-4|TRBV9
ASSEDEGEKLF
>TRBJ1-5|TRBV24-1
ATSDSGPNQPQH
>TRBJ2-5|TRBV10-3
AISGSASGTQY
>TRBJ2-5|TRBV20-1
SARRSETQY
>TRBJ2-3|TRBV7-2
ASSSHAGRSTTDTQY
>TRBJ2-1|TRBV7-2
ASSLAFGTSVGVEQF
>TRBJ1-4|TRBV9
ASSVDGQGGKLF
>TRBJ2-7|TRBV29-1
SVVDGAYEQY
>TRBJ2-3|TRBV20-1
SASVAGVVTDTQY
>TRBJ2-3|TRBV5-1
ASSFRRGGNTDTQY
>TRBJ2-1|TRBV10-3
AISAEKGLAGASAQF
>TRBJ2-7|TRBV7-2
ASSYLSPSGSSYEQY
>TRBJ1-2|TRBV6-5
ASSYRLTQGGVHGYT
>TRBJ2-7|TRBV6-5
ASSYRVPSYEQY
>TRBJ2-7|TRBV29-1
SVSRQGIGHEQY
>TRBJ2-5|TRBV28
ASSFNQPEETQY
>TRBJ1-4|TRBV20-1
SARKGTNEKLF
>NA|TRBV12-3/TRBV12-4
AGSFRGREQY
>TRBJ2-2|TRBV9
ASSVTPGDGELF
>TRBJ2-2|TRBV7-9
ASSEGGPQFGELF
>TRBJ1-2|TRBV25-1
ASSASGGLGPGYT
>TRBJ1-4|TRBV7-8
ASSPGTGSTLQKRVF
>TRBJ2-1|TRBV7-2
ASSSPGLAGRSEF
>TRBJ2-3|TRBV15
ATSTKREGHDTQY
>TRBJ2-1|TRBV6-5
ASLRDKYNEQF
>TRBJ2-1|TRBV7-3
ASTFDASSYNEQF
>TRBJ2-7|TRBV6-5
ASSSSRQAGSYEQY